This entry lists 8 T cell receptor beta chains sequenced from one sample in a study of graft-versus-host responses after intestinal transplantation. Intraepithelial plus lamina propria lymphocytes were released by processing graft tissue. TCRdb's copy holds only in-frame clones and misses some; the assay was immunoSEQ multiplex PCR. The sample has more than 30,000 clones; around 90% are singletons. The specimen comprised ileum tissue, sampled about 200 days after intestinal transplant. The origin of the receptors is a human patient who received an intestinal transplant, so some T cells may come from the graft donor.

This chain connects TRBV2 to TRBJ2-1; 9 bases map to TRBD2. The CDR3 consists of 15 residues. Germline V gene data show CDR1 as SNHLY and CDR2 as FYNNEI. V gave up 3 bases and J gave up 7 bases; unmatched junction bases: 7. The CDR3 protein is CASSETSGLGNEQFF. CDR3 in DNA: TGTGCCAGCAGTGAGACTAGCGGCCTTGGGAATGAGCAGTTCTTC.

This clone was found once. In DNA form, the CDR3 reads TGTGCCAGCACCGAGGGAACCGGGGAGCTGTTTTTT. Its translation: CASTEGTGELFF. V gene TRBV6-5 combines with J gene TRBJ2-2, with D possibly TRBD2 on 5 matching bases. V was clipped by 7 bases and J by 5 bases, with 8 bases between them. Germline CDR1 reads MNHEY; CDR2 reads SVGAGI. There are 12 residues in the CDR3.

The chain has TRBV28 and TRBJ2-7; tentatively, D is TRBD2 (5 bases). The germline gives CDR1 MDHEN, CDR2 SYDVKM. Trimming removed 6 bases from V and 2 bases from J, with 14 bases in between. The CDR3 is 14 residues long. This CDR3 is CASSPGIGPYEQYF. The CDR3 coding sequence is TGTGCCAGCAGCCCGGGGATTGGCCCCTACGAGCAGTACTTC.

This chain uses TRBV15 with TRBJ2-7; TRBD1 aligns across 9 bases. The V segment lost 1 base and the J segment 3 bases; nucleotides outside the gene matches: 1. This CDR3 contains 14 residues. The germline V gene encodes CDR1 LNHNV and CDR2 YYDKDF (reference sequence). The CDR3 sequence is CATSRGDRDYEQYF. CDR3 in DNA: TGTGCCACCAGCAGAGGGGACAGGGACTACGAGCAGTACTTC.

The gene calls are TRBV10-3 and TRBJ1-2; 10 bases align to TRBD1. Losses at the gene ends were 7 bases for V and 8 bases for J; bases not matched to a gene: 4. Germline V lookup: CDR1 ENHRY, CDR2 SYGVKD. The CDR3 loop spans 12 amino acids. CDR3 residues: CAITGTGAGYTF. For the CDR3, the DNA is TGTGCCATCACCGGGACAGGGGCAGGCTACACCTTC.

This clone appeared a single time. The V gene is TRBV11-3, the J gene TRBJ2-1, with D possibly being TRBD1 or TRBD2 (5 bases each). V dropped 5 bases and J dropped 0 bases, with 11 bases sitting between them. Germline assignment: CDR1 SGHNT and CDR2 YENEEA. The length of the CDR3 is 15 residues. The chain's CDR3 is CASSPRDGSYNEQFF. CDR3 nucleotides: TGTGCCAGCAGCCCCCGGGACGGCTCCTACAATGAGCAGTTCTTC.

The chain has TRBV27 and TRBJ1-4, with D possibly TRBD1 on 5 matching bases. The length of the CDR3 is 15 residues. V shed 3 bases and J shed 0 bases, with 8 bases lying between them. The V gene's germline CDR1 is MNHEY and CDR2 SMNVEV (reference sequence). CDR3 coding DNA: TGTGCCAGCAGTTTTTGGGGGGCAACTAATGAAAAACTGTTTTTT. Amino acids: CASSFWGATNEKLFF. The whole variable domain, filled in from reference TRBV27 and TRBJ1-4, reads EAQVTQNPRYLITVTGKKLTVTCSQNMNHEYMSWYRQDPGLGLRQIYYSMNVEVTDKGDVPEGYKVSRKEKRNFPLILESPSPNQTSLYFCASSFWGATNEKLFFGSGTQLSVL.

The chain links TRBV27 to TRBJ2-7, with 8 bases lining up with TRBD1. Trimming cost V 6 bases and J 1 base; bases outside gene matches: 2. The CDR3 has 13 residues. Germline V gene sequence: CDR1 MNHEY, CDR2 SMNVEV (reference sequence). CDR3: CASSRDRSYEQYF. CDR3 coding DNA: TGTGCCAGCAGCCGGGACAGGTCCTACGAGCAGTACTTC.